These T cell receptor beta chains were read from a single sample in a study of tumor-infiltrating lymphocytes in primary liver carcinoma. TCRdb redid the calling of the multiplex PCR reads with MiXCR, one entry per CDR3 protein. The repertoire holds about 70,000 distinct CDR3 sequences, with approximately 70% as singletons. The sequencing sample was made of liver tumor tissue from sampling region 4. The receptors derive from a man between 40 and 49 years old with primary liver carcinoma and hepatitis B virus infection. The CDR3 runs from the conserved cysteine through the conserved F or W. D genes are given only for firm matches. Only part of the rows carry a size: once, few, many, or a class if the clone is expanded.

D gene	V gene	J gene	clone size	CDR3 protein	CDR3 DNA
TRBD1	TRBV11-2	TRBJ2-7	medium-sized	CASSRTGDSYEQYF	TGTGCCAGCAGCCGCACAGGGGACTCCTACGAGCAGTACTTC
-	TRBV12-3/TRBV12-4	TRBJ2-7	-	CASSLVDGPYEQYF	TGTGCCAGCAGTTTAGTGGACGGACCATACGAGCAGTACTTC
-	TRBV29-1	TRBJ2-7	-	CSVEGGGEWTLNPGNYEQYF	TGCAGTGTTGAGGGGGGAGGGGAGTGGACTCTCAACCCCGGCAATTACGAGCAGTACTTC
TRBD1	TRBV2	TRBJ2-3	many	CASRRDRGAKDTQYF	TGTGCCAGCAGGAGGGACAGGGGGGCCAAGGATACGCAGTATTTT
TRBD1	TRBV29-1	TRBJ2-1	-	CSAERRDRRYNEQFF	TGCAGTGCTGAGCGCCGGGACAGGCGTTACAATGAGCAGTTCTTC
-	TRBV30	TRBJ2-6	-	CAWTVLGANVLTF	TGTGCCTGGACAGTCCTTGGGGCCAACGTCCTGACTTTC
-	TRBV12-3/TRBV12-4	TRBJ1-2	-	CASSLRDRPFYGYAF	TGTGCCAGCAGTTTAAGAGACAGGCCCTTCTATGGGTACGCCTTC
-	TRBV7-8	TRBJ2-5	many	CASSDQETQYF	TGTGCCAGCAGCGACCAAGAGACCCAGTACTTC
-	TRBV6-6	TRBJ2-5	-	CASSCGQFQETPYF	TGTGCCAGCAGTTGCGGACAGTTCCAAGAGACCCCGTACTTC
TRBD2	TRBV20-1	TRBJ2-1	-	CSPKTGTSGYNEQFF	TGCAGTCCGAAAACCGGGACTAGCGGATACAATGAGCAGTTCTTC
TRBD1	TRBV11-2	TRBJ2-3	-	CASKAQLVGTGAQDTQYF	TGTGCCAGCAAGGCCCAGCTAGTGGGGACAGGGGCCCAAGATACGCAGTATTTT